This T cell receptor (beta chain) was found in a study of patients and donors after allogeneic stem cell transplantation. TCRdb recomputed calls from the RT-PCR reads with MiXCR, one row per CDR3 protein. In the table there are some 880,000 distinct CDR3 sequences, roughly 18% of which are singletons. Germline V gives CDR1 LNHDA, CDR2 SQIVND (reference sequence). The germline V and J ends were trimmed by 1 base and 4 bases, with 13 bases remaining between them. The CDR3 loop spans 15 amino acids. The chain combines TRBV19 with TRBJ1-2; a possible D gene is TRBD1 (5 bases). This clonotype was sampled from a human donor who was either an allogeneic HSCT recipient or a stem cell or donor lymphocyte infusion donor (not recorded which). It is not recorded whose cells these are; they may come from a transplant donor. Sequencing was carried out using blood, either unsorted or a sorted T cell fraction (not recorded which). CDR3 DNA sequence: TGTGCCAGTAGTATAGGGGACCTGCGCCGCTATGGCTACACCTTC. This sequence encodes CASSIGDLRRYGYTF.